This TCR beta chain came from a study of T cells in Graves' hyperthyroidism and ophthalmopathy. Amplified TCR beta CDR3 regions came from RNA transcripts. TCR CDR3 underwent first-round RT-PCR with the HTBI primer set. In TCRdb, the multiplex PCR reads were re-called with MiXCR into one record per CDR3 protein. In the table there are about 720,000 distinct CDR3 sequences, about a sixth of which are singletons. This clonotype was picked up a small number of times. The material sequenced was blood. The TCR sequence derives from a man aged 18 to 30 with Graves' hyperthyroidism.

The DNA for the CDR3 is TGTGCCAGCAGTCCGCGGGACTCTATGGGGACCCAGTACTTC. It specifies CASSPRDSMGTQYF. The V and J genes are TRBV28 and TRBJ2-5, with TRBD2 as a possible D gene (6 bases). Germline V lookup: CDR1 MDHEN, CDR2 SYDVKM. V was pared by 5 bases and J by 7 bases, with 17 bases between. CDR3 size: 14 residues.